These 28 T cell receptor beta chains were sequenced from one sample in a study of radiotherapy plus CTLA-4 blockade in lung cancer. Generated by immunoSEQ multiplex PCR, the TCRdb table keeps only in-frame clones and is missing some. The profile shows some 110,000 clones, about nine tenths of them singletons. Material: peripheral blood, obtained from a patient treated with radiotherapy plus ipilimumab. The receptors here all came from a human donor with non-small cell lung cancer that progressed on radiotherapy plus ipilimumab.

This chain links TRBV11-2 with TRBJ1-1, with a tentative D call TRBD1 (6 bases). V gave up 0 bases and J gave up 4 bases, with 12 bases separating them. The CDR3 totals 15 residues. Germline values: CDR1 SGHAT, CDR2 FQNNGV. In DNA form, the CDR3 reads TGTGCCAGCAGCTTAGATGACAACAGGGTCACTGAAGCTTTCTTT. Translation gives CASSLDDNRVTEAFF.

The chain combines TRBV9 with TRBJ2-5, with TRBD2 identical over 8 bases. The J call may be incorrect, as the DNA end agrees better with TRBJ2-7. The CDR3 has 17 amino acids. Looked up from germline, CDR1 is SGDLS and CDR2 is YYNGEE. The CDR3 nucleotides read TGTGCCAGCAGCGTAGACCCTCGGGAGGGGAAAAATTACGAGCAGTACTTC. This encodes CASSVDPREGKNYEQYF.

The sample holds a few counts of this clone. The chain joins TRBV4-1 to TRBJ1-4, with 7 bases aligning to TRBD1. This CDR3 is 17 amino acids long. In germline, CDR1 is MGHRA, CDR2 YSYEKL. V shed 0 bases, J shed 4 bases, and the junction held 8 bases outside the gene matches. This CDR3 is CASSQDPTGDHNEKLFF. The CDR3 DNA follows: TGCGCCAGCAGCCAAGACCCCACAGGGGATCATAATGAAAAACTGTTTTTT.

The V gene is TRBV7-3, the J gene TRBJ2-4; 7 bases line up with TRBD1. Germline trimming cut 10 bases from V and 1 base from J; bases unmatched to any gene: 19. This CDR3 spans 18 amino acids. Germline-derived CDR1 and CDR2 are SGHTA and FQGTGA. The CDR3 DNA follows: TGTGCCACCATTGGGGGTACAGGGGACAGTTTCGCCAAAAACATTCAGTACTTC. As protein: CATIGGTGDSFAKNIQYF.

The V call is TRBV4-2, the J call TRBJ2-7; a weak D match, TRBD1 (6 bases). The germline V and J ends were trimmed by 5 bases and 7 bases, with 21 bases remaining between them. This CDR3 contains 15 residues. Germline V gives CDR1 LGHNA, CDR2 YNFKEQ. CDR3 coding DNA: TGTGCCAGCAGCTCCGGGGACACTCTTTTATGGGAGCAGTACTTC. Its protein is CASSSGDTLLWEQYF.

CDR3 protein: CASSLGLAGVETQYF. As DNA, the CDR3 is TGTGCCAGCAGCTTGGGACTAGCGGGTGTTGAGACCCAGTACTTC. The rearrangement uses TRBV11-2 and TRBJ2-5; 12 bases map to TRBD2. After removal of 3 bases from V and 5 bases from J, the junction contained 4 bases not matched to a gene. The CDR3 is 15 residues long. Germline assignment: CDR1 SGHAT and CDR2 FQNNGV. Looking up the rest from reference TRBV11-2 and TRBJ2-5 gives the full variable domain: EAGVAQSPRYKIIEKRQSVAFWCNPISGHATLYWYQQILGQGPKLLIQFQNNGVVDDSQLPKDRFSAERLKGVDSTLKIQPAKLEDSAVYLCASSLGLAGVETQYFGPGTRLLVL.

The genes are TRBV9 and TRBJ1-5, with D hard to call. The germline V gene has CDR1 SGDLS and CDR2 YYNGEE. Between the trimmed V and J ends, which lost 3 bases and 7 bases, there was a span of 11 bases. This CDR3 comprises 13 residues. CDR3 loop: CASSEAVGQPQHF. CDR3 sequence (DNA): TGTGCCAGCAGCGAGGCGGTGGGGCAGCCCCAGCATTTT.

The chain joins TRBV19 to TRBJ2-1; D perhaps matches TRBD2 (7 bases). Trimming took 3 bases from V and 0 from J, leaving 21 bases between them. The CDR3 is 19 amino acids. Germline V gene lookup returns CDR1 LNHDA and CDR2 SQIVND (reference sequence). For the CDR3, the DNA is TGTGCCAGTAGTATCCATGCGACCGGGGGCGGGGGCTCCTACAATGAGCAGTTCTTC. Translation: CASSIHATGGGGSYNEQFF.

This clone was recorded only once. The same CDR3 is also encoded by other DNA sequences in this sample. The chain recombines TRBV5-4 with TRBJ2-1; D perhaps matches TRBD2 (5 bases). CDR1 and CDR2 from the germline V gene are SGHNT and YYREEE (reference sequence). The CDR3 contains 11 residues. Trimming cost V 3 bases and J 12 bases, with 10 bases left between them. The CDR3 DNA follows: TGTGCCAGCAGCTCCGACTACCGGCAGTTCTTC. It yields the protein CASSSDYRQFF.

V usage is TRBV5-6 and J usage is TRBJ2-2; a possible D gene is TRBD2 (6 bases). Germline-derived CDR1 and CDR2 are SGHDT and YYEEEE. V was shortened by 6 bases and J by 1 base, with 16 bases between the two germline ends. The CDR3 totals 16 residues. This CDR3 reads CASTPVQRVNTGELFF. For the CDR3, the DNA is TGTGCCAGCACCCCCGTCCAGCGGGTGAACACCGGGGAGCTGTTTTTT.

This clone was seen just once. The genes are TRBV30 and TRBJ1-1; tentatively, D is TRBD1 (5 bases). CDR3 length: 12 residues. Between the trimmed V and J ends, which lost 5 bases and 1 base, there was a span of 8 bases. Germline V gene lookup returns CDR1 GTSNPN and CDR2 SVGIG (reference sequence). CDR3 in amino acids: CAWEQENTEAFF. The CDR3 nucleotides are TGTGCCTGGGAACAGGAGAACACTGAAGCTTTCTTT.

The chain is built from TRBV11-2 and TRBJ2-1; D ambiguous. Between the trimmed V and J ends, which lost 5 bases and 7 bases, there was a span of 6 bases. Germline CDR1 and CDR2: SGHAT and FQNNGV. The length of the CDR3 is 11 residues. CDR3: CASSQTNEQFF. The CDR3 DNA follows: TGTGCCAGCAGCCAGACAAATGAGCAGTTCTTC.

This CDR3 is CASSPLDRGRETQYF. CDR3 DNA sequence: TGTGCCAGCAGCCCTCTCGACAGGGGACGGGAGACCCAGTACTTC. The chain recombines TRBV11-3 with TRBJ2-5; the match to TRBD1 covers 8 bases. The CDR3 extends over 15 amino acids. V was pared by 5 bases and J by 5 bases, with 10 bases of the junction left unmatched. CDR1 is SGHNT, CDR2 YENEEA, per germline.

The chain links TRBV7-3 to TRBJ1-2, with D possibly being TRBD1 (5 bases). Germline V lookup: CDR1 SGHTA, CDR2 FQGTGA. The CDR3 runs to 12 residues. V lost 8 bases to trimming and J lost 0 bases, with 7 bases between them. CDR3 residues: CASGQANYGYTF. Written as DNA, the CDR3 is TGTGCCAGCGGACAAGCTAACTATGGCTACACCTTC.

The chain is built from TRBV30 and TRBJ1-1; D may be TRBD1 (6 bases). Germline V gives CDR1 GTSNPN, CDR2 SVGIG (reference sequence). The CDR3 consists of 16 residues. V shed 0 bases and J shed 1 base, with 15 bases lying between them. The CDR3 sequence: CAWSVAGGLGNTEAFF. The CDR3 nucleotides are TGTGCCTGGAGTGTGGCCGGGGGCCTGGGGAACACTGAAGCTTTCTTT.

The V call is TRBV6-1, the J call TRBJ1-5; 7 bases map to TRBD1. The CDR3 is 15 amino acids. The germline V gene has CDR1 MNHNS and CDR2 SASEGT. The ends lost 5 bases at V and 7 bases at J; junction bases unmatched: 11. The CDR3, as DNA: TGTGCCAGCAGTCCCGAGGGGGCGCTTAGCCAGCCCCAGCATTTT. This sequence encodes CASSPEGALSQPQHF.

This clone was counted between two and nine times. The V call is TRBV4-1, the J call TRBJ2-7; 16 nucleotides line up with TRBD2. CDR3 length equals 17 residues. The germline gives CDR1 MGHRA, CDR2 YSYEKL. The V gene end was trimmed by 1 base and the J gene end by 5 bases; junction bases not matched to a gene: 5. CDR3 sequence reads: CASSQATGTSGRDEQYF. CDR3 nucleotide sequence: TGCGCCAGCAGCCAAGCGACCGGGACTAGCGGGAGGGACGAGCAGTACTTC.

J is TRBJ1-4 and V is TRBV7-9, with D unclear. The CDR3 has 18 residues. Germline V gene lookup returns CDR1 SEHNR and CDR2 FQNEAQ (reference sequence). Between the trimmed V and J ends, which lost 3 bases and 0 bases, there was a span of 17 bases. Here the CDR3 reads CASSLRGSPLSTNEKLFF. In nucleotides, the CDR3 is TGTGCCAGCAGCTTGCGGGGTAGTCCTTTGTCAACTAATGAAAAACTGTTTTTT. Complete variable domain (other parts from reference TRBV7-9 and TRBJ1-4): DTGVSQNPRHKITKRGQNVTFRCDPISEHNRLYWYRQTLGQGPEFLTYFQNEAQLEKSRLLSDRFSAERPKGSFSTLEIQRTEQGDSAMYLCASSLRGSPLSTNEKLFFGSGTQLSVL.

V gene TRBV5-1 combines with J gene TRBJ2-2; 7 nucleotides agree with TRBD2. Germline lookup yields CDR1 SGHRS and CDR2 YFSETQ. The CDR3 contains 14 residues. The J segment lost 5 bases and the V segment lost 2 bases, leaving 3 bases of the junction unmatched. CDR3 nucleotide sequence: TGCGCCAGCAGCTTCGGCGGGAGAACCGGGGAGCTGTTTTTT. Its translation is CASSFGGRTGELFF. The full variable domain, its missing parts supplied by reference TRBV5-1 and TRBJ2-2, is KAGVTQTPRYLIKTRGQQVTLSCSPISGHRSVSWYQQTPGQGLQFLFEYFSETQRNKGNFPGRFSGRQFSNSRSEMNVSTLELGDSALYLCASSFGGRTGELFFGEGSRLTVL.

V is TRBV11-2 and J is TRBJ2-5; tentatively, D is TRBD1 (5 bases). The ends were cut back, 1 base at V and 1 base at J, with 10 bases in the middle. This CDR3 has 15 amino acids. CDR1 SGHAT and CDR2 FQNNGV come from the germline V gene. The CDR3 sequence is CASSLGQGPQETQYF. For the CDR3, the DNA is TGTGCCAGCAGCTTAGGTCAGGGCCCCCAAGAGACCCAGTACTTC.

This chain connects TRBV5-1 to TRBJ1-1; D possibly corresponds to TRBD1 (6 bases). The CDR3 is 13 residues long. The germline V and J ends were trimmed by 5 bases and 2 bases, with 10 bases remaining between them. Looked up from germline, CDR1 is SGHRS and CDR2 is YFSETQ. The chain's CDR3 is CASRSDSNTEAFF. The CDR3 bases are TGCGCCAGCAGATCGGACAGTAACACTGAAGCTTTCTTT. Full variable domain (remainder filled in from reference TRBV5-1 and TRBJ1-1): KAGVTQTPRYLIKTRGQQVTLSCSPISGHRSVSWYQQTPGQGLQFLFEYFSETQRNKGNFPGRFSGRQFSNSRSEMNVSTLELGDSALYLCASRSDSNTEAFFGQGTRLTVV.

With respect to this clone: At one boundary the junction diverges from the germline segment, which might be a read error. The chain employs TRBV7-7 and TRBJ2-5; TRBD2 matches at 14 bases. CDR3 length equals 16 residues. Germline V gene data show CDR1 as SSHAT and CDR2 as FNYEAQ (reference sequence). As DNA, the CDR3 is TGTGCTAGCAGCCCTGGACTAGCGGGAGGTGGGGAGACCCAGTACTTC. Translation: CASSPGLAGGGETQYF.

The gene calls are TRBV10-2 and TRBJ2-7; 8 bases align to TRBD1. CDR3 length equals 14 residues. The junction had 11 bases not matched to a gene; V was cut back by 10 bases and J by 3 bases. The germline V gene encodes CDR1 WSHSY and CDR2 SAAADI. CDR3 bases: TGCGCCACCGTTCCCGGGACAGGTTACTACGAGCAGTACTTC. As protein: CATVPGTGYYEQYF.

J is TRBJ2-3 and V is TRBV5-1, with a weak D call TRBD2 (6 bases). Germline V gene sequence: CDR1 SGHRS, CDR2 YFSETQ. The V and J ends lost 2 bases and 2 bases respectively, with 15 bases between them. The CDR3 contains 16 residues. The CDR3, as DNA: TGCGCCAGCAGCTTAAACGGACTATCCCTCACAGATACGCAGTATTTT. This gives the protein CASSLNGLSLTDTQYF.

This clone was seen only once. The chain employs TRBV6-4 and TRBJ2-7; TRBD2 matches at 7 bases. Looked up from germline, CDR1 is MRHNA and CDR2 is SNTAGT. The CDR3 extends over 19 amino acids. The junction had 27 bases not matched to a gene; V was cut back by 8 bases and J by 5 bases. The CDR3 sequence is CASPTEEWVGGSACDEQYF. In DNA, the CDR3 is TGTGCCAGCCCAACGGAAGAATGGGTGGGCGGGAGTGCGTGTGACGAGCAGTACTTC.

In the case of this clone: Compared with germline, one end of the junction differs, possibly owing to a read error. The chain is built from TRBV25-1 and TRBJ1-5; the match to TRBD1 covers 7 bases. Germline CDR1 reads MGHDK; CDR2 reads SYGVNS. CDR3 length: 14 residues. The CDR3 nucleotides are TGTGCCAACAGTGAGACAGGGTACAGTCAGCCCCAGCATTTT. Amino acid sequence: CANSETGYSQPQHF.

The chain couples TRBV5-1 to TRBJ1-3; D gene uncertain. This CDR3 has 15 amino acids. Deletions cut 0 bases from V and 0 bases from J, with 7 bases between. Germline-derived CDR1 and CDR2 are SGHRS and YFSETQ. CDR3 in amino acids: CASSLAAASGNTIYF. For the CDR3, the DNA is TGCGCCAGCAGCTTGGCAGCGGCCTCTGGAAACACCATATATTTT.

The rearrangement uses TRBV2 and TRBJ2-2; maybe TRBD1 (7 bases). Germline CDR1 SNHLY, CDR2 FYNNEI. This CDR3 has 13 residues. V lost 3 bases, J lost 7 bases, and 9 bases lay in between. DNA of the CDR3: TGTGCCAGCAGTGACAGGGGGGTCGGGGAGCTGTTTTTT. Translating it yields CASSDRGVGELFF. Drawing the rest from reference TRBV2 and TRBJ2-2, the complete variable domain is EPEVTQTPSHQVTQMGQEVILRCVPISNHLYFYWYRQILGQKVEFLVSFYNNEISEKSEIFDDQFSVERPDGSNFTLKIRSTKLEDSAMYFCASSDRGVGELFFGEGSRLTVL.